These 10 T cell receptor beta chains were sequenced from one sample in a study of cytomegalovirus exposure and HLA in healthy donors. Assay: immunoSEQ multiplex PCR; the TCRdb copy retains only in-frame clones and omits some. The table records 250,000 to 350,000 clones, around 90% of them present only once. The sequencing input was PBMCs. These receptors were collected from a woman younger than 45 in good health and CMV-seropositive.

CDR3 in DNA: TGTGCCAGCAGCGCTAGCCTGGGGGGGCCCGCTCCAAAAAACATTCAGTACTTC. It yields the protein CASSASLGGPAPKNIQYF. The chain uses TRBV7-2 and TRBJ2-4, with TRBD2 as a possible D gene (7 bases). The germline V gene has CDR1 SGHTA and CDR2 FQGNSA. The V end was cut by 5 bases, the J end by 4 bases, with 24 bases between. The CDR3 is 18 amino acids. The entire variable domain, with the rest obtained from reference TRBV7-2 and TRBJ2-4, is as follows: GAGVSQSPSNKVTEKGKDVELRCDPISGHTALYWYRQSLGQGLEFLIYFQGNSAPDKSGLPSDRFSAERTGGSVSTLTIQRTQQEDSAVYLCASSASLGGPAPKNIQYFGAGTRLSVL.

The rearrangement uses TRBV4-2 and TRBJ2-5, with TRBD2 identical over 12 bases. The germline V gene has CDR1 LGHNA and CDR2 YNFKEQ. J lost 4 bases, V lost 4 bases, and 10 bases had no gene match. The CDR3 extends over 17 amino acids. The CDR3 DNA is TGTGCCAGCAGCCGGACACTAGCGGGGGGATATGCAGAGACCCAGTACTTC. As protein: CASSRTLAGGYAETQYF.

The CDR3 coding sequence is TGTGCCAGCAGTGAGCCGGGAGGTACTGAAGCTTTCTTT. It yields the protein CASSEPGGTEAFF. This chain joins TRBV2 and TRBJ1-1; no clear D. The V end was cut by 3 bases, the J end by 5 bases, with 10 bases between. This CDR3 spans 13 amino acids. From germline, CDR1 is SNHLY and CDR2 FYNNEI.

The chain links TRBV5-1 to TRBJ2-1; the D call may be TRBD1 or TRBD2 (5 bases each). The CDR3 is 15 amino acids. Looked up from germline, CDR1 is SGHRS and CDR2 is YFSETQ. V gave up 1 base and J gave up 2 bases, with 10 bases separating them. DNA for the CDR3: TGCGCCAGCAGCTTGACCGGGACCACCTACAATGAGCAGTTCTTC. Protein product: CASSLTGTTYNEQFF.

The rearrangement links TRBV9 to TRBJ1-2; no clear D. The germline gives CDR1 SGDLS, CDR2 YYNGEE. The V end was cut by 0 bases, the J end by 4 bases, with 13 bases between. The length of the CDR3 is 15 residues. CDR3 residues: CASSVGRRTIYGYTF. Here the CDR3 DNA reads TGTGCCAGCAGCGTAGGCCGCCGGACTATCTATGGCTACACCTTC.

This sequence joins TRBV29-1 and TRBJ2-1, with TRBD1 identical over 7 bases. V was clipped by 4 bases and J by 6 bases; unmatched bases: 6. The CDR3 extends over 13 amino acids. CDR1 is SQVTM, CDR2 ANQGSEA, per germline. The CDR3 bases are TGCAGCGTTGTAACAGGGGCCGGCAATGAGCAGTTCTTC. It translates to CSVVTGAGNEQFF.

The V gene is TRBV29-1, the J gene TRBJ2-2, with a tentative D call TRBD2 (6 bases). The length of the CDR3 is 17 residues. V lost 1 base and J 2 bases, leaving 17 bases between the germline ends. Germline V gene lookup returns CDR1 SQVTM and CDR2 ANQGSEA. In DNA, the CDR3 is TGCAGCGTTGAAGGCCGGGGTCGGACTATTAACACCGGGGAGCTGTTTTTT. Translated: CSVEGRGRTINTGELFF.

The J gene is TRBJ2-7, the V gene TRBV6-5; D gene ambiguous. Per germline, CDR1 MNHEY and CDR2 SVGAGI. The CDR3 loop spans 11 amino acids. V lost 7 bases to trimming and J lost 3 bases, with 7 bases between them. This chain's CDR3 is CASKNYYEQYF. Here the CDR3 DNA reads TGTGCCAGCAAAAACTACTACGAGCAGTACTTC.

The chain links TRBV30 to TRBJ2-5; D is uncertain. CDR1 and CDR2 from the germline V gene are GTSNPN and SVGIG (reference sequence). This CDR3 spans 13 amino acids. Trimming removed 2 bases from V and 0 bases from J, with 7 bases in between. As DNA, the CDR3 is TGTGCCTGGAGTCCGGAAAACCAAGAGACCCAGTACTTC. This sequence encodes CAWSPENQETQYF.

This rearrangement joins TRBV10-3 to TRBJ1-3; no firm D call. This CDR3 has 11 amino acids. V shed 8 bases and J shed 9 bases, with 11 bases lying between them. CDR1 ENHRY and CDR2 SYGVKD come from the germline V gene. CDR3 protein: CAIHGSGTIYF. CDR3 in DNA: TGTGCCATCCATGGGTCGGGCACCATATATTTT.